This T cell receptor beta chain was retrieved from a study of blood T cell repertoires in COVID-19. The overall study: Donors in the United States, Italy and Spain gave samples during acute or convalescent COVID-19. From T cells, B-cell-depleted T cells, or PBMCs came the material, which was cDNA or gDNA.

V dropped 7 bases and J dropped 4 bases, with 17 bases sitting between them. The germline V gene has CDR1 MDHEN and CDR2 SYDVKM. This CDR3 comprises 15 residues. In the authors' methods: Cell counts per sample came from amplifying reference gene primers. Generated by immunoSEQ multiplex PCR, the TCRdb table keeps only in-frame clones and is missing some. The V and J calls and the clone size are those of that table, but D and trimming were determined from the DNA. The sample yields 20,000 to 25,000 clones, around 85% seen once. The rearrangement uses TRBV28 and TRBJ1-5; D is unresolved. Sample: peripheral blood. The sequence was collected from a human donor with active COVID-19. The donor label of this sample is uncertain. Here the CDR3 DNA reads TGTGCCAGCAAGGTGTTCGGCGGGGTAAATCAGCCCCAGCATTTT. Translated, it gives CASKVFGGVNQPQHF.